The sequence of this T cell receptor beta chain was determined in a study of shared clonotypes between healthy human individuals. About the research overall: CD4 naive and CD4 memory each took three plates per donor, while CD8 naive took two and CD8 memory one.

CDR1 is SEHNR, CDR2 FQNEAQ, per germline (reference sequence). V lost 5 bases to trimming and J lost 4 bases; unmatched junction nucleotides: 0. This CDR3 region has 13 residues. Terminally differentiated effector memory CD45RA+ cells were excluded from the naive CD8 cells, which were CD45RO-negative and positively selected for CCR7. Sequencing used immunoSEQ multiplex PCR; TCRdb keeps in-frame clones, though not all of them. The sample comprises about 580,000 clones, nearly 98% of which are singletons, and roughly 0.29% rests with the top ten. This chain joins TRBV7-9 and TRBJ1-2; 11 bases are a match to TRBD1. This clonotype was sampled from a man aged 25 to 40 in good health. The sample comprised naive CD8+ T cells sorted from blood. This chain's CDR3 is CASSGQGAYGYTF. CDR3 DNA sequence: TGTGCCAGCAGCGGACAGGGGGCCTATGGCTACACCTTC.